A selection of T cell receptor beta chains follows, all from one sample in a study of T cells in Graves' hyperthyroidism and ophthalmopathy. TCRdb reprocessed the multiplex PCR reads with MiXCR, giving one entry per CDR3 protein. The sample has roughly 710,000 distinct CDR3 sequences; just over 35% are singletons. Specimen: blood. The receptors shown here come from a woman between 35 and 50 years old with Graves' hyperthyroidism. Both conserved end residues are part of each CDR3. A D gene is named only where the DNA matches it firmly. Only part of the rows carry a size: once, few, many, or a class if the clone is expanded.

D,size,J,V,DNA,CDR3
TRBD1,many,TRBJ1-4,TRBV10-2,TGCGCCAGCAGGGCCGGGACAGGGATCGAAAAACTGTTTTTT,CASRAGTGIEKLFF
.,.,TRBJ1-5,TRBV6-5,TGTGCCAGCAGGCCCTTGATTACAGGGAATCAGCCCCAGCATTTT,CASRPLITGNQPQHF
TRBD1,many,TRBJ1-5,TRBV2,TGTGCCAGCAGTGAAGCAACCGGGACAGGGACGCAGCCCCAGCATTTT,CASSEATGTGTQPQHF
.,few,TRBJ1-2,TRBV6-1,TGTGCCAGCAACTGGGACAACTATGGCTACACCTTC,CASNWDNYGYTF
.,few,TRBJ2-2,TRBV19,TGTGCCAGTAGCGAGGCGCTGTTTTTT,CASSEALFF
TRBD2,few,TRBJ2-3,TRBV2,TGTGCCACCCTAGCGGGACAATACACAGATACGCAGTATTTT,CATLAGQYTDTQYF
.,.,TRBJ1-2,TRBV4-3,TGCGCCAGCAGCCAAGCCCTAAAGGGTACCTACTATGGCTACACCTTC,CASSQALKGTYYGYTF
.,many,TRBJ1-1,TRBV24-1,TGTGCCACCAGTGGGGGGATGGACACTGAAGCTTTCTTT,CATSGGMDTEAFF
.,few,TRBJ2-5,TRBV6-1,TGTGCCAGCAGCAGGAGTAGAAGTGGAAGGTCGGAGACCCAGTACTTC,CASSRSRSGRSETQYF
.,few,TRBJ1-1,TRBV12-3/TRBV12-4,TGTGCCAGCAGTTTAATGGCAGGTGGGAACACTGAAGCTTTCTTT,CASSLMAGGNTEAFF
.,.,TRBJ2-7,TRBV20-1,TGCAGTGCTAGAGCCACCTGGGCTTCCGCAATGGGGTACGAGCAGTACTTC,CSARATWASAMGYEQYF
TRBD1,.,TRBJ2-5,TRBV24-1,TGTGCCACCAGTGAATCAGGGGGCAGGGAGACCCAGTACTTC,CATSESGGRETQYF
.,many,TRBJ1-2,TRBV12-3/TRBV12-4,TGTGCCAGCAGCCTGACACGGGTAGATGGCTACACCTTC,CASSLTRVDGYTF
TRBD2,many,TRBJ2-7,TRBV7-9,TGTGCCAGCAGCCCTCCCGGACTAGCGGGGGTCGGCGAGCAGTACTTC,CASSPPGLAGVGEQYF
.,.,TRBJ1-2,TRBV6-5,TGTGCCAGCAGGAACCTACAGGGTCGTAGTGGCTACACCTTC,CASRNLQGRSGYTF
.,many,TRBJ2-7,TRBV20-1,TGCAGTGCTAGGCACAGACTACAGTACGAGCAGTACTTC,CSARHRLQYEQYF
.,many,TRBJ1-5,TRBV7-9,TGTGCCAGCAGCGGGGACGGCGGAGGTCAGCCCCAGCATTTT,CASSGDGGGQPQHF